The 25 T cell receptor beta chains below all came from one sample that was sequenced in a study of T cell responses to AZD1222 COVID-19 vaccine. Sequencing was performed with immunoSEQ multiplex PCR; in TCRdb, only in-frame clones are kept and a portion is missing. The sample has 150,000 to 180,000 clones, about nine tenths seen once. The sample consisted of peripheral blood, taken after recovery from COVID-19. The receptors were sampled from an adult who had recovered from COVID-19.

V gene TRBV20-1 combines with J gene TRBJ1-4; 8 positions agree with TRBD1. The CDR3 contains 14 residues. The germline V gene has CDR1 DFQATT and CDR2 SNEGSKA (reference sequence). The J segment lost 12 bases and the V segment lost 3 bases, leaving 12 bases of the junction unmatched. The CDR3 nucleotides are TGCAGTGCTAGTTGGACAGGGACTGCGGAAGAACTGTTTTTT. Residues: CSASWTGTAEELFF.

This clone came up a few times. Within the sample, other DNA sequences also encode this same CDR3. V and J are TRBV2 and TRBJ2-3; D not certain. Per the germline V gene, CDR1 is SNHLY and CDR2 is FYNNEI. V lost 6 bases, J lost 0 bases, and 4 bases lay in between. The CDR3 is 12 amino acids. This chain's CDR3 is CASRRSTDTQYF. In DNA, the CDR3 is TGTGCCAGCAGACGGAGCACAGATACGCAGTATTTT.

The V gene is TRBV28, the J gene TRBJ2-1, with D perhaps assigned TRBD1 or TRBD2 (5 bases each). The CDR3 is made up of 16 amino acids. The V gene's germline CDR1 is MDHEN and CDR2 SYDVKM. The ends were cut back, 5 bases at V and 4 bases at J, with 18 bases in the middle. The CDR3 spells CASSGTWAAIYNEQFF. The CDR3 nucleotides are TGTGCCAGCAGTGGGACGTGGGCGGCTATTTACAATGAGCAGTTCTTC.

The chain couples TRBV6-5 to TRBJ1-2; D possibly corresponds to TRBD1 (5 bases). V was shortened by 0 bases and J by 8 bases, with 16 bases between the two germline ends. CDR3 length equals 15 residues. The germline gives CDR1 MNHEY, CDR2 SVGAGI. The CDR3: CASSYSGSWGGGYTF. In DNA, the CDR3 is TGTGCCAGCAGTTACTCGGGTTCCTGGGGCGGGGGCTACACCTTC.

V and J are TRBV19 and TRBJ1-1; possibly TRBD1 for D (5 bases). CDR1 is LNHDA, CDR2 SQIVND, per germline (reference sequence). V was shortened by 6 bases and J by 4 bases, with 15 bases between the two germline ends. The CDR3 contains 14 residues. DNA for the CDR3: TGTGCCAGTAGCGTCACCAGGGAGCGCACTGAAGCTTTCTTT. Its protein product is CASSVTRERTEAFF.

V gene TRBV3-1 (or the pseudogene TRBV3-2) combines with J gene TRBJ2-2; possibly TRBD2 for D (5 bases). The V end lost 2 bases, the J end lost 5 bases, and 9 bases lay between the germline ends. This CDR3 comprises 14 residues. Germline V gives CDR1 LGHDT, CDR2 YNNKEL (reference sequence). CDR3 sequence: CASSQREPTGELFF. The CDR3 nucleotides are TGTGCCAGCAGCCAACGGGAACCGACCGGGGAGCTGTTTTTT.

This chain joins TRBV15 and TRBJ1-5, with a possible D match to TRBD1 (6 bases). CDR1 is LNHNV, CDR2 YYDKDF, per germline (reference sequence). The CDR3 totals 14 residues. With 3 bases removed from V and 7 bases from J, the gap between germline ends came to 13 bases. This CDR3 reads CATSRAGGRQPQHF. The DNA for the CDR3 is TGTGCCACCAGCAGGGCGGGGGGCAGGCAGCCCCAGCATTTT.

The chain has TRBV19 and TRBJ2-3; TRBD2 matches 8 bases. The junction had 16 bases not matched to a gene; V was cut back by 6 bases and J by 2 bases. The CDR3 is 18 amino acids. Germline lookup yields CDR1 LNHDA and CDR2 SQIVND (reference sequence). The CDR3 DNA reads TGTGCCAGTAGCGACCGAGGAATAGTAGCGGGGATCACAGATACGCAGTATTTT. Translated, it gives CASSDRGIVAGITDTQYF. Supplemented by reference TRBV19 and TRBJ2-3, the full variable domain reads DGGITQSPKYLFRKEGQNVTLSCEQNLNHDAMYWYRQDPGQGLRLIYYSQIVNDFQKGDIAEGYSVSREKKESFPLTVTSAQKNPTAFYLCASSDRGIVAGITDTQYFGPGTRLTVL.

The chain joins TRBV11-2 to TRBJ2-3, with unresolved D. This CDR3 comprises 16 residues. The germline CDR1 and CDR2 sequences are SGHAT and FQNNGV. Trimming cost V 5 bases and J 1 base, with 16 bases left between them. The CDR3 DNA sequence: TGTGCCAGCAGCCCTCGGGTTGTTGGCGGCACAGATACGCAGTATTTT. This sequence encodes CASSPRVVGGTDTQYF.

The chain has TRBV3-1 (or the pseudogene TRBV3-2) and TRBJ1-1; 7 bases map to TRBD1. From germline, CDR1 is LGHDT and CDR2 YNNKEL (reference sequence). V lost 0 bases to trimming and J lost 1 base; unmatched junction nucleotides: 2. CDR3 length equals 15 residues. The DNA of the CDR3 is TGTGCCAGCAGCCAAGATAGACAGGGGAACACTGAAGCTTTCTTT. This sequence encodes CASSQDRQGNTEAFF.

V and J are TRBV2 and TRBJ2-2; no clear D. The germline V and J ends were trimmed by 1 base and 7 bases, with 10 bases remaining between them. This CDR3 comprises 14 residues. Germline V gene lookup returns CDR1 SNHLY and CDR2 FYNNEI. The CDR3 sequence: CASSEVVGGGELFF. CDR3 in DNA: TGTGCCAGCAGTGAAGTTGTAGGCGGCGGGGAGCTGTTTTTT.

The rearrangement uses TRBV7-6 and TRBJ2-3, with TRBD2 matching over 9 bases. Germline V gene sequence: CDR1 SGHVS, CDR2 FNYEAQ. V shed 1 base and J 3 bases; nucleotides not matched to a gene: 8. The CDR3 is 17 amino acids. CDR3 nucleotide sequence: TGTGCCAGCAGCTTAGGGAGGGGAACTAGCGGGACAGATACGCAGTATTTT. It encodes CASSLGRGTSGTDTQYF.

DNA for the CDR3: TGTGCCAGCAGCCCTACTAGCGGTTCCTACAATGAGCAGTTCTTC. Protein product: CASSPTSGSYNEQFF. The chain employs TRBV4-2 and TRBJ2-1; TRBD2 aligns across 8 bases. V shed 4 bases and J 1 base; nucleotides not matched to a gene: 3. Germline V lookup: CDR1 LGHNA, CDR2 YNFKEQ. The CDR3 is made up of 15 amino acids.

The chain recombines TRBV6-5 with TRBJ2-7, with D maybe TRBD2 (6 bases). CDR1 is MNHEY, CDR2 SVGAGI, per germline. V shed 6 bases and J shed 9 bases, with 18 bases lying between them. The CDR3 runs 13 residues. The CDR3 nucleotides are TGTGCCAGCAGCGAGGAGGGTTTTCATTTGCAGTACTTC. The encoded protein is CASSEEGFHLQYF.

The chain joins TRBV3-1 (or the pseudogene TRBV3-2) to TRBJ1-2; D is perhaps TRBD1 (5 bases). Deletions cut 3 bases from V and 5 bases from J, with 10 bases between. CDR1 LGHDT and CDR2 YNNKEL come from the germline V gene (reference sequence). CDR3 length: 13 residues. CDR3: CASSQRPGYGYTF. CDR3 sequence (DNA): TGTGCCAGCAGCCAGAGGCCAGGGTATGGCTACACCTTC.

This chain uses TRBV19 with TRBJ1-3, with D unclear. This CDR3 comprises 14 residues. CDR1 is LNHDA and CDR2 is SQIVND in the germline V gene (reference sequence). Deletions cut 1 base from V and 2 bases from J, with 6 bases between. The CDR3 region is CASSIGEAGNTIYF. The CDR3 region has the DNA TGTGCCAGTAGTATAGGGGAGGCTGGAAACACCATATATTTT.

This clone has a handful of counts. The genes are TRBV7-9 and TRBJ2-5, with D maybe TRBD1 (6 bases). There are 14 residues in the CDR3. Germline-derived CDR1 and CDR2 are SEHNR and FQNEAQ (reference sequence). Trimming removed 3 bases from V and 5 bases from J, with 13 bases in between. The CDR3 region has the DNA TGTGCCAGCAGCTTTAATGGGGGCCGGGAGACCCAGTACTTC. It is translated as CASSFNGGRETQYF.

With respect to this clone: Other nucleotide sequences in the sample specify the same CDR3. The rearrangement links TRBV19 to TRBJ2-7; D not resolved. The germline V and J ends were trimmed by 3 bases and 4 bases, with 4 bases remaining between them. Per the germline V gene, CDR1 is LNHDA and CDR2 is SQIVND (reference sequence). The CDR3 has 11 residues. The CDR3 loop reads CASSIGYEQYF. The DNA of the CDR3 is TGTGCCAGTAGTATCGGGTACGAGCAGTACTTC.

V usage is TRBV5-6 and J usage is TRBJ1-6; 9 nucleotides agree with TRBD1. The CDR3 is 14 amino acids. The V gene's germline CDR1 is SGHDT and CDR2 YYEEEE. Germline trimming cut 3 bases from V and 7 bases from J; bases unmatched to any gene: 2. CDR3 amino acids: CASSWGQGNSPLHF. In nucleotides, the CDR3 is TGTGCCAGCAGCTGGGGACAGGGAAATTCACCCCTCCACTTT.

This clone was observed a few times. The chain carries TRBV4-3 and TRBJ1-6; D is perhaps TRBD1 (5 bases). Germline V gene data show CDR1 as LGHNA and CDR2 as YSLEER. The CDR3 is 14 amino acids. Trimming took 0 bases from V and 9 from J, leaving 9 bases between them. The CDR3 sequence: CASSQDGGFSPLHF. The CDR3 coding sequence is TGCGCCAGCAGCCAAGATGGGGGATTTTCACCCCTCCACTTT.

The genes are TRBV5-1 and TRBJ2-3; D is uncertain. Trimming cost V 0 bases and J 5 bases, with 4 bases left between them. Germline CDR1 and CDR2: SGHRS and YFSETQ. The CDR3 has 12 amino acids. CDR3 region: CASSLEGDTQYF. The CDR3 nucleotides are TGCGCCAGCAGCTTGGAGGGAGATACGCAGTATTTT.

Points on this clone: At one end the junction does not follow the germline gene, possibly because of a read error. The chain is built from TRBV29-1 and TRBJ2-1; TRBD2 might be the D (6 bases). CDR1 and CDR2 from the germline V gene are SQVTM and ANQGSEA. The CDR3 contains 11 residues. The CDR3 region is CSVPVGRGLVF. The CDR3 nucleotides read TGCAGCGTCCCTGTCGGGAGAGGGCTGGTCTTC.

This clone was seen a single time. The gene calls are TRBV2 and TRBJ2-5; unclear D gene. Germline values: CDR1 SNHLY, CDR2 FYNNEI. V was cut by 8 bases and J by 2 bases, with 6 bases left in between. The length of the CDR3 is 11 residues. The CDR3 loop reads CASGSQETQYF. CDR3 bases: TGTGCCAGCGGATCACAAGAGACCCAGTACTTC.

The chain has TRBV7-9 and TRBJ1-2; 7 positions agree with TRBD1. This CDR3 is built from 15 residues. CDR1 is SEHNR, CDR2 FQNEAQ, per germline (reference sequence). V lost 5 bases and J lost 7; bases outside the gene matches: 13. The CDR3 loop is CASSTSTGLSPGYTF. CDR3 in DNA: TGTGCCAGCAGCACCTCGACAGGGTTATCGCCTGGCTACACCTTC.

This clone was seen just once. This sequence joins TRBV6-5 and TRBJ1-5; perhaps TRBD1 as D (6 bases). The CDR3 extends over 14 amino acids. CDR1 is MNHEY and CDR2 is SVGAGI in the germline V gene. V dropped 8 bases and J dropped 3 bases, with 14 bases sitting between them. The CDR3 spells CASFLTGNNQPQHF. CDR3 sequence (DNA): TGTGCCAGCTTTCTTACAGGGAACAATCAGCCCCAGCATTTT.